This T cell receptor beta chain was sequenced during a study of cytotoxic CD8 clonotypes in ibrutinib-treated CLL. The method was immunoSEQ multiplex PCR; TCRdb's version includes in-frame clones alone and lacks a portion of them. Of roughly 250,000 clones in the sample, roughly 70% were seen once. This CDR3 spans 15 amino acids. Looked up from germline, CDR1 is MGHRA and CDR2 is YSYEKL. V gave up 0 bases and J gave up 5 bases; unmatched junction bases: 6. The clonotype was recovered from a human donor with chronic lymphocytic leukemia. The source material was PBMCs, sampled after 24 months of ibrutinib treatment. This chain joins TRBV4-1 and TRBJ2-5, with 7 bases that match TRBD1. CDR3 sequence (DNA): TGCGCCAGCAGCCAAGATTTTGGGACAGTTGAGACCCAGTACTTC. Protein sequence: CASSQDFGTVETQYF.